The next 15 T cell receptor beta chains were all read from a single sample in a study of PD-1 blockade in classical Hodgkin lymphoma. Data came from immunoSEQ multiplex PCR; TCRdb stores just in-frame clones and leaves some out. The sample lists roughly 25,000 clones; roughly 78% were seen once. Every patient relapsed after autologous stem cell transplantation, and brentuximab vedotin exposure varied. Sequencing used peripheral blood mononuclear cells (PBMCs), obtained before the second cycle of nivolumab. These receptors were taken from a human donor with classical Hodgkin lymphoma.

The J gene is TRBJ1-1, the V gene TRBV19, with a weak D call TRBD1 (6 bases). V lost 7 bases, J lost 0 bases, and 15 bases lay in between. Germline lookup yields CDR1 LNHDA and CDR2 SQIVND (reference sequence). The CDR3 sequence is 15 residues long. CDR3 loop: CASTPRGALNTEAFF. The DNA for the CDR3 is TGTGCCAGTACCCCTAGGGGGGCTTTGAACACTGAAGCTTTCTTT.

The chain joins TRBV27 to TRBJ1-2; tentative D call: TRBD1 (5 bases). The V and J ends lost 3 bases and 2 bases respectively, with 13 bases between them. This CDR3 comprises 15 residues. Looked up from germline, CDR1 is MNHEY and CDR2 is SMNVEV (reference sequence). The CDR3 protein is CASSFAGLMNYGYTF. For the CDR3, the DNA is TGTGCCAGCAGTTTCGCGGGACTGATGAACTATGGCTACACCTTC.

This sequence joins TRBV10-3 and TRBJ1-1; the D gene is possibly TRBD1 (5 bases). The germline V gene has CDR1 ENHRY and CDR2 SYGVKD. The CDR3 consists of 15 residues. V was pared by 3 bases and J by 3 bases, with 14 bases between. CDR3: CAISETGAGDTEAFF. DNA of the CDR3: TGTGCCATCAGTGAAACTGGGGCAGGCGACACTGAAGCTTTCTTT.

V and J are TRBV2 and TRBJ2-3; 8 nucleotides align to TRBD2. CDR3 length equals 15 residues. Germline CDR1 SNHLY, CDR2 FYNNEI. Trimming cost V 7 bases and J 1 base; bases outside gene matches: 7. The CDR3 reads CASTPGLARTDTQYF. CDR3 nucleotides: TGTGCCAGCACCCCTGGACTAGCCCGCACAGATACGCAGTATTTT.

The chain combines TRBV11-1 with TRBJ2-5; D is undetermined. The V gene's germline CDR1 is SGHAT and CDR2 FQDESV (reference sequence). CDR3 length: 13 residues. Trimming shortened V by 0 bases and J by 4 bases, and 6 bases separated the two germline ends. Written as DNA, the CDR3 is TGTGCCAGCAGCTTAGCGAACGGAGAGACCCAGTACTTC. This gives the protein CASSLANGETQYF.

This chain uses TRBV11-2 with TRBJ2-2, with 9 bases matching TRBD1. From germline, CDR1 is SGHAT and CDR2 FQNNGV. CDR3 length equals 17 residues. V was pared by 4 bases and J by 7 bases, with 13 bases of the junction left unmatched. CDR3 loop: CASSSDRDRELGGELFF. DNA for the CDR3: TGTGCCAGCAGCTCCGACCGGGACAGGGAATTAGGCGGGGAGCTGTTTTTT.

Concerning this clone: A read error is possible here, since a much larger clone lies one base away. Here the CDR3 DNA reads TGTGCCAGCAGCTTTGACGGGGAGCTGTTTTTT. It codes for CASSFDGELFF. The chain combines TRBV11-2 with TRBJ2-2, with D hard to call. V dropped 3 bases and J dropped 7 bases, with 3 bases sitting between them. Germline lookup yields CDR1 SGHAT and CDR2 FQNNGV. There are 11 residues in the CDR3.

The chain links TRBV7-9 to TRBJ2-7; D may be TRBD2 (6 bases). CDR3 size: 16 residues. V was pared by 0 bases and J by 3 bases, with 15 bases between. The germline V gene has CDR1 SEHNR and CDR2 FQNEAQ (reference sequence). CDR3 bases: TGTGCCAGCAGCTTAGCGCTAAACCGGGAGAACTACGAGCAGTACTTC. Amino acids: CASSLALNRENYEQYF.

The rearrangement joins TRBV4-3 to TRBJ2-3; possibly TRBD1 for D (5 bases). This CDR3 contains 20 residues. Germline V lookup: CDR1 LGHNA, CDR2 YSLEER. V gave up 0 bases and J gave up 5 bases, with 27 bases separating them. For the CDR3, the DNA is TGCGCCAGCAGCCAAGATGGATTTGGTGTCAGGACAAGAGCAAGAGATACGCAGTATTTT. Protein: CASSQDGFGVRTRARDTQYF.

V usage is TRBV28 and J usage is TRBJ1-5, with D possibly being TRBD1 (5 bases). In germline, CDR1 is MDHEN, CDR2 SYDVKM. The CDR3 is made up of 13 amino acids. Trimming stripped 8 bases from V and 5 bases from J, with 13 bases between. The CDR3 DNA is TGTGCCAGCGAGGGGCCTCTCGATCAGCCCCAGCATTTT. Protein product: CASEGPLDQPQHF.

This clone was recorded a few times. The V gene is TRBV5-1, the J gene TRBJ2-7; D remains unclear. Germline V gene lookup returns CDR1 SGHRS and CDR2 YFSETQ. The CDR3 consists of 12 residues. V was shortened by 5 bases and J by 6 bases, with 12 bases between the two germline ends. The CDR3 sequence is CASRGMKGEQYF. The CDR3, as DNA: TGCGCCAGCAGAGGCATGAAGGGCGAGCAGTACTTC.

The V and J genes are TRBV6-4 and TRBJ2-3; TRBD2 matches 16 bases. CDR3 length: 16 amino acids. The germline gives CDR1 MRHNA, CDR2 SNTAGT. V lost 3 bases, J lost 4 bases, and 1 base stayed unmatched. This chain's CDR3 is CASSEGLAGGPDTQYF. In DNA, the CDR3 is TGTGCCAGCAGTGAGGGACTAGCGGGGGGGCCAGATACGCAGTATTTT.

The rearrangement joins TRBV7-9 to TRBJ1-2, with D possibly TRBD1 on 5 matching bases. CDR3 length equals 13 residues. The ends were cut back, 3 bases at V and 14 bases at J, with 19 bases in the middle. Germline CDR1 and CDR2: SEHNR and FQNEAQ (reference sequence). DNA for the CDR3: TGTGCCAGCAGCTTGACAACGGACACGATATGGACCTTC. Amino acids: CASSLTTDTIWTF.

The chain recombines TRBV20-1 with TRBJ2-2; D gene unclear. Germline V gives CDR1 DFQATT, CDR2 SNEGSKA (reference sequence). Between the trimmed V and J ends, which lost 5 bases and 4 bases, there was a span of 5 bases. This CDR3 has 11 residues. CDR3 sequence (DNA): TGCAGTGCTCACAGCACCGGGGAGCTGTTTTTT. The encoded protein is CSAHSTGELFF.

This chain uses TRBV5-6 with TRBJ2-3, with a tentative D call TRBD2 (6 bases). Trimming removed 6 bases from V and 2 bases from J, with 16 bases in between. Germline lookup yields CDR1 SGHDT and CDR2 YYEEEE. CDR3 size: 15 residues. CDR3 residues: CASTNWGGNTDTQYF. The CDR3 nucleotides are TGTGCCAGCACCAATTGGGGCGGGAACACAGATACGCAGTATTTT.